This TCR beta chain stems from a study of CD8 T cells in ankylosing spondylitis. The study's findings and limits: It was reported that disease-linked clones were significantly enriched in matched ankylosing spondylitis synovial fluid. Clones linked to disease, bearing a CD8+ phenotype, were relatively rare in peripheral blood. Earlier work had already found some motif variants in reactive arthritis synovial fluid and blood. Blood from ankylosing spondylitis patients appeared to carry a characteristic eight-variant TCR beta motif.

There are 15 residues in the CDR3. From germline, CDR1 is SGHRS and CDR2 YFSETQ. V lost 0 bases to trimming and J lost 0 bases; unmatched junction nucleotides: 2. Only a few counts were recorded for this clonotype. Its specificity is unknown. Making use of molecular barcodes, quantitative 5'-RACE generated TCR beta libraries. TCRdb itself ran the 5' RACE reads through MiXCR, one entry per CDR3 protein. The repertoire holds 670,000 or so distinct CDR3 sequences, under 20% seen once, with under 20% in the top ten. Sequencing input: blood, either unsorted or a sorted T cell fraction (not recorded which). This TCR was recovered from a male donor with ankylosing spondylitis. This chain uses TRBV5-1 with TRBJ2-5; 7 bases align to TRBD1. The CDR3: CASSLGGQYQETQYF. CDR3 sequence (DNA): TGCGCCAGCAGCTTGGGGGGACAGTACCAAGAGACCCAGTACTTC.